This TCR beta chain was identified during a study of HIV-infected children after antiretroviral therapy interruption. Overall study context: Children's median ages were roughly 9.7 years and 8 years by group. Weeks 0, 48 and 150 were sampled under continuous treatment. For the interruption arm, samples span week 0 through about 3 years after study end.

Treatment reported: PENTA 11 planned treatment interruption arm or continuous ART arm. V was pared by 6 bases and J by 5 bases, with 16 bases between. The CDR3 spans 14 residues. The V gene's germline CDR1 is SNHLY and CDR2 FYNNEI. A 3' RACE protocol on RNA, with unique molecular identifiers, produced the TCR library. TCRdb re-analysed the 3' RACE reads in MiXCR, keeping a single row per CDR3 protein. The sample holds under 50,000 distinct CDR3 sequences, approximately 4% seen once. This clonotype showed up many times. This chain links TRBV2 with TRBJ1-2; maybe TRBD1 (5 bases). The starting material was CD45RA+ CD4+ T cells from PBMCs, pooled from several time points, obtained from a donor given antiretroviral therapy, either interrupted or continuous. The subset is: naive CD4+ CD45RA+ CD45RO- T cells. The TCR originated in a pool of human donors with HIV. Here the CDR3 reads CASRPQGEGYGYTF. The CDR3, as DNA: TGTGCCAGCAGACCCCAAGGAGAGGGGTATGGCTACACCTTC.